Detailed here is one T cell receptor (beta chain). Its antigen is not identified. This record comes from a study of shared clonotypes between healthy human individuals. Study background: Per-donor plates numbered three CD4 naive, three CD4 memory, two CD8 naive and one CD8 memory.

Assay: immunoSEQ multiplex PCR; the TCRdb copy retains only in-frame clones and omits some. The sample holds about 2.1 million clones, over 85% seen once. It was CD45RO-negative cells, positively selected for CCR7, that made up naive CD8 cells, with terminally differentiated effector memory CD45RA+ cells excluded. Points from the study as a whole: Compared with clonotypes that all four donors shared, non-shared clonotypes had lower generation probabilities.

The V gene's germline CDR1 is SGDLS and CDR2 YYNGEE. This CDR3 contains 17 residues. V was clipped by 5 bases and J by 0 bases; unmatched bases: 10. This TCR was sampled from a man aged 18 to 30 in good health. Some clones in this sample may be carry-over from other donors' samples. The J gene is TRBJ2-2, the V gene TRBV9, with 7 bases lining up with TRBD2. Sample: naive CD8+ T cells from PBMCs. The DNA of the CDR3 is TGTGCCAGCAGTCACCCGGTGGGACTATCGAACACCGGGGAGCTGTTTTTT. This sequence encodes CASSHPVGLSNTGELFF.